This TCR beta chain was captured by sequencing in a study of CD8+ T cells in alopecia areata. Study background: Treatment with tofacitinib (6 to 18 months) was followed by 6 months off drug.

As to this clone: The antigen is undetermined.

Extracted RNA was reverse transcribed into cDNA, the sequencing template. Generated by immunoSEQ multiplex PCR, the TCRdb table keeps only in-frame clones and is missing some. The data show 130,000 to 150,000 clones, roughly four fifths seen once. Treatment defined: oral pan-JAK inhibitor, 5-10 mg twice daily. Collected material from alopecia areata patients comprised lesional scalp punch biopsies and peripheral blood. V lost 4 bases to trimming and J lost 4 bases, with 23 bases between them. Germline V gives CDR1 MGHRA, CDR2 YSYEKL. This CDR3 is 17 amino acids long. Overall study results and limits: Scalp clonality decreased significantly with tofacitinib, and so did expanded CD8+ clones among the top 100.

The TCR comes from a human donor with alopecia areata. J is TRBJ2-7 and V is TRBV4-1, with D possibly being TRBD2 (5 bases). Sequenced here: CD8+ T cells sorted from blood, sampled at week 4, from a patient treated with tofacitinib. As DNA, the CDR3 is TGCGCCAGCAGCCCCGGTGCGGGCGGGCAGAACCCTTACGAGCAGTACTTC. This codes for CASSPGAGGQNPYEQYF.